The 2 T cell receptor beta chains given below trace back to one sample, sequenced in a study of control samples from healthy donors and cancer patients. Only in-frame clones appear in the TCRdb table, and some are missing; sequencing was by immunoSEQ multiplex PCR. The sample holds roughly 95,000 clones, almost 90% seen once. The specimen sequenced was blood. The origin of the receptors is a man younger than 45 in good health.

In nucleotides, the CDR3 is TGTGCCAGCAGACAGGGAAAAAAACTGTTTTTT. As protein: CASRQGKKLFF. This chain connects TRBV28 to TRBJ1-4; maybe TRBD1 (6 bases). CDR1 is MDHEN and CDR2 is SYDVKM in the germline V gene. The CDR3 totals 11 residues. Trimming took 6 bases from V and 9 from J, leaving 8 bases between them.

The chain is built from TRBV18 and TRBJ1-5; D is perhaps TRBD1 (6 bases). The ends were cut back, 3 bases at V and 6 bases at J, with 15 bases in the middle. The CDR3 runs 15 residues. CDR1 is KGHSH and CDR2 is LQKENI in the germline V gene. CDR3 protein: CASSPAGSRGQPQHF. The CDR3 bases are TGTGCCAGCTCACCCGCAGGATCCAGGGGTCAGCCCCAGCATTTT.